The 15 T cell receptor beta chains reported below all come from one sample, sequenced in a study of blood T cells in healthy people across ages. Alongside a J-beta primer mix, a sample-barcoded 5' primer served in a second PCR lasting roughly 6 to 12 cycles. Each CDR3 protein gets one entry after TCRdb re-called the 5' RACE reads with MiXCR. The repertoire holds fewer than 1 million distinct CDR3 sequences, with approximately 44% as singletons. Sequenced sample: blood. The receptors shown here come from a man aged 55-75 years in good health.

Remarks on this clonotype: Compared with germline, one end of the junction differs, possibly owing to a read error. CDR3 loop: CASSFTLSHTDTQYF. CDR3 DNA sequence: TGTGCCAGCAGCTTTACTCTCTCCCACACAGATACGCAGTATTTC. The rearrangement joins TRBV5-6 to TRBJ2-3; the D is unclear. Germline V gives CDR1 SGHDT, CDR2 YYEEEE. The CDR3 spans 15 residues.

V and J are TRBV21-1 and TRBJ2-3; TRBD1, the table's D call, lacks a check against the DNA. TRBV21-1 is a pseudogene. CDR3 length: 18 amino acids. CDR3 in DNA: TGTGCCAGCCCGAACAGTCCCGGGACAGGGCTTTGCACAGATACGCAGTATTTT. This sequence encodes CASPNSPGTGLCTDTQYF.

The chain combines TRBV6-1 with TRBJ2-1; D is possibly TRBD1 (6 bases). This CDR3 is 12 amino acids long. Germline CDR1 MNHNS, CDR2 SASEGT. V was shortened by 1 base and J by 15 bases, with 13 bases between the two germline ends. The CDR3 is CASSEVLDRGFF. The CDR3 bases are TGTGCCAGCAGTGAAGTATTGGACAGAGGGTTCTTC.

Only a few counts were recorded for this clonotype. This chain joins TRBV9 and TRBJ2-3, with D possibly being TRBD2 (6 bases). CDR1 and CDR2 (germline): SGDLS, YYNGEE. The V gene lost 0 bases and the J gene lost 3 bases, with 11 bases spanning the gap. The CDR3 is 15 residues long. The CDR3 coding sequence is TGTGCCAGCAGCGTAGTCGGCGGGGATACAGATACGCAGTATTTT. Its translation: CASSVVGGDTDTQYF.

The chain joins TRBV20-1 to TRBJ2-7, with 12 bases identical to TRBD2. V lost 5 bases and J lost 2; bases outside the gene matches: 7. There are 15 residues in the CDR3. The germline V gene has CDR1 DFQATT and CDR2 SNEGSKA (reference sequence). CDR3 DNA sequence: TGCAGTGCTCCCGGGACTAGCGGGCTGACCTACGAGCAGTACTTC. Residues: CSAPGTSGLTYEQYF.

CDR3 in DNA: TGTGCCATCAGTGACAGAGCGGACCAAGAGACCCAGTACTTC. Amino acid sequence: CAISDRADQETQYF. V and J are TRBV10-3 and TRBJ2-5; D perhaps matches TRBD2 (5 bases). The germline V gene encodes CDR1 ENHRY and CDR2 SYGVKD. Deletions cut 3 bases from V and 0 bases from J, with 8 bases between. CDR3 size: 14 residues.

This chain links TRBV5-1 with TRBJ2-2, with D possibly TRBD1 on 5 matching bases. The CDR3 loop spans 14 amino acids. V was pared by 0 bases and J by 5 bases, with 8 bases between. CDR1 is SGHRS and CDR2 is YFSETQ in the germline V gene. CDR3 coding DNA: TGCGCCAGCAGCTTGGGGACACCAACCGGGGAGCTGTTTTTT. Protein sequence: CASSLGTPTGELFF.

This clonotype showed up just once. The J gene is TRBJ2-5, the V gene TRBV13, with unresolved D. The J call may be incorrect, as the DNA end agrees better with TRBJ2-1. CDR3 length equals 13 residues. The germline V gene has CDR1 PRHDT and CDR2 FYEKMQ (reference sequence). CDR3 amino acids: CASSLGNQETQFF. In DNA form, the CDR3 reads TGTGCCAGCAGCTTAGGAAACCAAGAGACCCAGTTCTTC.

The J gene is TRBJ1-6, the V gene TRBV6-2 or TRBV6-3, with TRBD1 matching over 7 bases. Germline lookup yields CDR1 MNHEY and CDR2 SVGEGT. V shed 7 bases and J 6 bases; nucleotides not matched to a gene: 9. CDR3 size: 15 residues. In DNA form, the CDR3 reads TGTGCCAGCACGAACTCCGGGACAGCTAATTCACCCCTCCACTTT. Translating it yields CASTNSGTANSPLHF.

The V call is TRBV4-1, the J call TRBJ1-2; a possible D gene is TRBD1 (5 bases). The germline V gene encodes CDR1 MGHRA and CDR2 YSYEKL. V shed 6 bases and J shed 3 bases, with 17 bases lying between them. This CDR3 comprises 15 residues. The CDR3 sequence is CASSADSGFDYGYTF. CDR3 coding DNA: TGCGCCAGCAGTGCCGACTCAGGGTTCGACTATGGCTACACCTTC.

V and J are TRBV13 and TRBJ2-3; D may be TRBD2 (6 bases). V was pared by 4 bases and J by 6 bases, with 17 bases between. Per the germline V gene, CDR1 is PRHDT and CDR2 is FYEKMQ (reference sequence). The CDR3 totals 15 residues. The CDR3 spells CASSWRGSLWDTQYF. The CDR3, as DNA: TGTGCCAGCAGCTGGCGGGGAAGCCTTTGGGATACGCAGTATTTT. Full variable domain (rest looked up from reference TRBV13 and TRBJ2-3): AAGVIQSPRHLIKEKRETATLKCYPIPRHDTVYWYQQGPGQDPQFLISFYEKMQSDKGSIPDRFSAQQFSDYHSELNMSSLELGDSALYFCASSWRGSLWDTQYFGPGTRLTVL.

This rearrangement joins TRBV4-3 to TRBJ2-7; 10 bases agree with TRBD1. This CDR3 region has 15 residues. The germline V gene encodes CDR1 LGHNA and CDR2 YSLEER. Losses at the gene ends were 4 bases for V and 5 bases for J; bases not matched to a gene: 8. CDR3 coding DNA: TGCGCCAGCAGCCGGAACCGGGACAGGGGCCACGAGCAGTACTTC. It is translated as CASSRNRDRGHEQYF.

This sequence joins TRBV6-1 and TRBJ1-5; D is unresolved. Trimming left V 3 bases short and J 0 bases short, with 18 bases between. Germline V gene data show CDR1 as MNHNS and CDR2 as SASEGT. CDR3 length equals 18 residues. The CDR3 coding sequence is TGTGCCAGCAGTGATACCGAGGGCACCTTGTATAGCAATCAGCCCCAGCATTTT. This gives the protein CASSDTEGTLYSNQPQHF.

The chain links TRBV12-3 or TRBV12-4 to TRBJ2-1; D uncertain. Trimming took 3 bases from V and 5 from J, leaving 5 bases between them. The CDR3 is 12 amino acids. The CDR3 DNA reads TGTGCCAGCAGTTTTGGCAACAATGAGCAGTTCTTC. It specifies CASSFGNNEQFF.

The chain couples TRBV10-3 to TRBJ1-2; unclear D gene. Trimming took 10 bases from V and 3 from J, leaving 15 bases between them. Germline V gene sequence: CDR1 ENHRY, CDR2 SYGVKD. The CDR3 has 13 amino acids. CDR3 residues: CATNEDPHYGYTF. DNA of the CDR3: TGTGCCACTAACGAGGACCCCCACTATGGCTACACCTTC.